One and the same sample provided the 10 T cell receptor beta chains below, sequenced in a study of response to subunit inactivated influenza vaccine. TCRdb fed the RT-PCR reads into MiXCR, producing one record per CDR3 protein. Among hundreds of thousands of distinct CDR3 sequences listed, about 10% were seen once. The sequenced sample was PBMCs from blood, obtained on the day of vaccination. Receptors were obtained from a man aged 45-65 years who received an inactivated influenza vaccine.

This clonotype came up many times. This chain joins TRBV29-1 and TRBJ2-7; no clear D. Between the trimmed V and J ends, which lost 4 bases and 0 bases, there was a span of 10 bases. Germline CDR1 and CDR2: SQVTM and ANQGSEA. CDR3 length: 13 amino acids. The CDR3 nucleotides are TGCAGCGTTGCGGGTTTGGCCTCCTACGAGCAGTACTTC. Its protein product is CSVAGLASYEQYF.

This clonotype was picked up a small number of times. The chain recombines TRBV3-1 with TRBJ2-1; 7 positions agree with TRBD2. The CDR3 has 15 residues. Germline CDR1 and CDR2: LGHDT and YNNKEL (reference sequence). The V gene end was trimmed by 2 bases and the J gene end by 5 bases; junction bases not matched to a gene: 6. CDR3 nucleotides: TGTGCCAGCAGCCAATTGGGGGGGAGTAACAATGAGCAGTTCTTC. Translation gives CASSQLGGSNNEQFF.

This clonotype was recorded at least ten times. V and J are TRBV20-1 and TRBJ2-1, with 9 bases identical to TRBD2. Germline V gene data show CDR1 as DFQATT and CDR2 as SNEGSKA (reference sequence). Trimming cost V 3 bases and J 3 bases; bases outside gene matches: 12. The CDR3 loop spans 17 amino acids. Here the CDR3 reads CSASDFGPSGIYNEQFF. CDR3 sequence (DNA): TGCAGTGCTAGTGATTTTGGCCCTAGCGGGATCTACAATGAGCAGTTCTTC.

The chain employs TRBV11-3 and TRBJ1-6; possibly TRBD1 for D (5 bases). Germline CDR1 SGHNT, CDR2 YENEEA. V dropped 2 bases and J dropped 2 bases, with 10 bases sitting between them. CDR3 length: 16 amino acids. The CDR3 protein is CASSLSRQTYNSPLHF. The CDR3 DNA is TGTGCCAGCAGCTTATCCCGACAGACCTATAATTCACCCCTCCACTTT.

The rearrangement links TRBV5-1 to TRBJ2-2, with 7 bases that match TRBD1. Germline lookup yields CDR1 SGHRS and CDR2 YFSETQ. V gave up 4 bases and J gave up 5 bases; unmatched junction bases: 8. The CDR3 has 15 amino acids. The CDR3 DNA follows: TGCGCCAGCAGCACGAGGAGCAGGGGGACCGGGGAGCTGTTTTTT. Amino acid sequence: CASSTRSRGTGELFF.

This clonotype was observed a handful of times. The chain is built from TRBV20-1 and TRBJ2-7; D may be TRBD2 (6 bases). The CDR3 sequence is 13 residues long. Germline CDR1 DFQATT, CDR2 SNEGSKA (reference sequence). Deletions cut 1 base from V and 4 bases from J, with 11 bases between. In DNA form, the CDR3 reads TGCAGTGCTAGAGTTATCGGGAGTTACGAGCAGTACTTC. Translation: CSARVIGSYEQYF.

Only a few counts were recorded for this clonotype. This chain uses TRBV6-1 with TRBJ2-7; a weak D match, TRBD1 (5 bases). V gave up 1 base and J gave up 0 bases, with 13 bases separating them. Germline V CDR1 and CDR2: MNHNS, SASEGT. The CDR3 is made up of 16 amino acids. CDR3 amino acids: CASSEVPWGGSYEQYF. The DNA for the CDR3 is TGTGCCAGCAGTGAAGTACCCTGGGGCGGCTCCTACGAGCAGTACTTC.

There are a few counts of this clonotype. The chain couples TRBV20-1 to TRBJ2-7; 9 nucleotides align to TRBD1. Germline V gives CDR1 DFQATT, CDR2 SNEGSKA (reference sequence). The CDR3 has 18 residues. The J segment lost 0 bases and the V segment lost 0 bases, leaving 12 bases of the junction unmatched. This CDR3 is CSAREGKNRGRSSYEQYF. CDR3 DNA: TGCAGTGCTAGAGAGGGAAAAAACAGGGGGCGAAGCTCCTACGAGCAGTACTTC.

The chain links TRBV28 to TRBJ2-7; tentative D call: TRBD2 (6 bases). Germline V gives CDR1 MDHEN, CDR2 SYDVKM. This CDR3 spans 16 amino acids. V dropped 11 bases and J dropped 2 bases, with 25 bases sitting between them. CDR3 residues: CAVERRRAGPPYEQYF. In DNA form, the CDR3 reads TGTGCCGTGGAGAGACGGAGGGCGGGACCGCCCTACGAGCAGTACTTC. Full variable domain (remainder filled in from reference TRBV28 and TRBJ2-7): DVKVTQSSRYLVKRTGEKVFLECVQDMDHENMFWYRQDPGLGLRLIYFSYDVKMKEKGDIPEGYSVSREKKERFSLILESASTNQTSMYLCAVERRRAGPPYEQYFGPGTRLTVT.

About this clonotype: A junction boundary mismatches the germline segment, possibly from a read error. The chain has TRBV13 and TRBJ2-1; 9 bases match TRBD2. Germline V lookup: CDR1 PRHDT, CDR2 FYEKMQ (reference sequence). The CDR3 has 15 amino acids. The CDR3 nucleotides read TGTGCCAGCTGCTTGACGCCGGGACTAGCAGCCGAGCAGTTCTTC. The encoded protein is CASCLTPGLAAEQFF.